Following are 8 T cell receptor beta chains from one sample sequenced in a study of blood T cell repertoires in COVID-19. Clones were sequenced by immunoSEQ multiplex PCR, and TCRdb holds only the in-frame ones, with some missing. The sample has some 250,000 clones, approximately 83% seen once. The material sequenced was PBMCs or T cells enriched from blood (not recorded which). The source is a woman aged 45-65 years who had recovered from COVID-19.

The V call is TRBV19, the J call TRBJ1-2; 9 positions match TRBD1. The CDR3 consists of 15 residues. J was trimmed by 4 bases and V by 3 bases; bases with no gene match: 6. The germline gives CDR1 LNHDA, CDR2 SQIVND (reference sequence). CDR3 in amino acids: CASSIIGQGSYGYTF. In DNA, the CDR3 is TGTGCCAGTAGTATTATCGGACAGGGGTCCTATGGCTACACCTTC. The full variable domain, in which reference TRBV19 and TRBJ1-2 provide the parts outside the CDR3, is DGGITQSPKYLFRKEGQNVTLSCEQNLNHDAMYWYRQDPGQGLRLIYYSQIVNDFQKGDIAEGYSVSREKKESFPLTVTSAQKNPTAFYLCASSIIGQGSYGYTFGSGTRLTVV.

This chain uses TRBV9 with TRBJ1-2; D is undetermined. The CDR3 covers 13 residues. Looked up from germline, CDR1 is SGDLS and CDR2 is YYNGEE. Trimming removed 0 bases at V and 3 bases at J, with 6 bases between. CDR3 sequence reads: CASSVDIYYGYTF. CDR3 DNA: TGTGCCAGCAGCGTAGACATTTACTATGGCTACACCTTC.

This chain links TRBV7-9 with TRBJ2-5; 7 bases match TRBD1. This CDR3 is built from 16 residues. Germline values: CDR1 SEHNR, CDR2 FQNEAQ (reference sequence). V shed 5 bases and J 1 base; nucleotides not matched to a gene: 10. The CDR3 nucleotides read TGTGCCAGCAGCCTCCGCGAAACAGGGGCCCAAGAGACCCAGTACTTC. Translation gives CASSLRETGAQETQYF.

This chain joins TRBV7-9 and TRBJ1-2, with TRBD1 identical over 9 bases. The J segment lost 3 bases and the V segment lost 5 bases, leaving 4 bases of the junction unmatched. The CDR3 sequence is 14 residues long. CDR1 is SEHNR, CDR2 FQNEAQ, per germline (reference sequence). CDR3 residues: CASSPGQGYYGYTF. The CDR3 DNA reads as TGTGCCAGCAGCCCGGGACAGGGATACTATGGCTACACCTTC.

This clone is a singleton in its sample. CDR3 residues: CAISGGQGIGYTF. The CDR3, as DNA: TGTGCCATCAGTGGGGGACAGGGGATTGGCTACACCTTC. The chain carries TRBV10-3 and TRBJ1-2, with 10 bases matching TRBD1. J gave up 7 bases and V 4 bases, and 3 bases lay outside the gene matches. Per germline, CDR1 ENHRY and CDR2 SYGVKD. The CDR3 is 13 amino acids.

The CDR3 DNA reads as TGTGCCAGCACCCCAGAGAATAACAGGGCAGCCGAGCAGTACTTC. Its translation is CASTPENNRAAEQYF. The V call is TRBV2, the J call TRBJ2-7, with a weak D call TRBD1 (6 bases). This CDR3 spans 15 amino acids. Trimming took 7 bases from V and 6 from J, leaving 22 bases between them. CDR1 SNHLY and CDR2 FYNNEI come from the germline V gene.

The chain couples TRBV9 to TRBJ1-1, with D maybe TRBD1 (5 bases). Trimming shortened V by 4 bases and J by 7 bases, and 17 bases separated the two germline ends. Germline V gene lookup returns CDR1 SGDLS and CDR2 YYNGEE. The CDR3 contains 14 residues. In nucleotides, the CDR3 is TGTGCCAGCAGCCCTACCCTGGGGCAGGGTGAAGCTTTCTTT. It codes for CASSPTLGQGEAFF. Full variable domain (remainder filled in from reference TRBV9 and TRBJ1-1): DSGVTQTPKHLITATGQRVTLRCSPRSGDLSVYWYQQSLDQGLQFLIQYYNGEERAKGNILERFSAQQFPDLHSELNLSSLELGDSALYFCASSPTLGQGEAFFGQGTRLTVV.

This clone came up a few times. The rearrangement links TRBV25-1 to TRBJ1-2; D might be TRBD1 (6 bases). Looked up from germline, CDR1 is MGHDK and CDR2 is SYGVNS. The CDR3 is 11 amino acids. V lost 8 bases and J 5 bases, leaving 9 bases between the germline ends. In nucleotides, the CDR3 is TGTGCCAGCGACACAGGGTATGGCTACACCTTC. Amino acids: CASDTGYGYTF.